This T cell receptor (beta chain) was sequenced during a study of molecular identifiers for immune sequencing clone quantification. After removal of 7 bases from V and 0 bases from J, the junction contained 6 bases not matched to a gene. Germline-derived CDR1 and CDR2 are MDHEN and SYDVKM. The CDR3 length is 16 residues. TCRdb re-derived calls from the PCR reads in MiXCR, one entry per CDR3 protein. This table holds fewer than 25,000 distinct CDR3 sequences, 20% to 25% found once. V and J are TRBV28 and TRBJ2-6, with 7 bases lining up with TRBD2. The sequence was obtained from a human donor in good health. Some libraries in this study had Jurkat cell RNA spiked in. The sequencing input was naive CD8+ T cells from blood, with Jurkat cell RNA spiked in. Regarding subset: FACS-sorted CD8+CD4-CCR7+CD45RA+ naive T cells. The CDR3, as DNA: TGTGCCAGCAAGCGGGGCCACAGCTCTGGGGCCAACGTCCTGACTTTC. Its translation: CASKRGHSSGANVLTF.